This T cell receptor beta chain is from a study of T cell responses to AZD1222 COVID-19 vaccine. Study-wide results and limits: The peak T cell response came first, and repertoires were sampled only after it.

Of note for this clone: The antigen is undetermined.

J was trimmed by 5 bases and V by 7 bases; bases with no gene match: 9. The CDR3 runs to 14 residues. Germline V gene data show CDR1 as LNHDA and CDR2 as SQIVND (reference sequence). Sequencing was performed with immunoSEQ multiplex PCR; in TCRdb, only in-frame clones are kept and a portion is missing. This sample has roughly 200,000 clones, with about 89% found just once. The source was peripheral blood, collected 28 days after the second AZD1222 dose. The receptor's source is an adult who received the AZD1222 COVID-19 vaccine. The chain uses TRBV19 and TRBJ1-1, with 8 bases lining up with TRBD1. The CDR3 loop is CASKIDRGRTEAFF. The CDR3 bases are TGTGCCAGTAAGATCGACAGGGGAAGAACTGAAGCTTTCTTT.